A selection of T cell receptor beta chains follows, all from one sample in a study of cytomegalovirus exposure and HLA in healthy donors. Libraries were prepared by immunoSEQ multiplex PCR; TCRdb keeps only in-frame clonotypes and omits some of them. The sample lists some 130,000 clones, about 73% occurring once. The specimen sequenced was PBMCs. The receptors originated from a human donor in good health. CDR3s include the opening cysteine and the closing phenylalanine or tryptophan. The D gene is left open where the match is weak. Size values are once, few and many counts, or a class for expanded clones, and some rows have none.

j_gene | v_gene | d_gene | abundance | CDR3nt | CDR3aa
TRBJ2-5 | TRBV25-1 | TRBD2 | few | TGTGCCAGCAGTGAGGGCGGGGGGGTTGGCGAGACCCAGTACTTC | CASSEGGGVGETQYF
TRBJ2-7 | TRBV2 | TRBD2 | . | TGTGCCAGCAGTGAAGTTTTTTGGGCTAGCGGGGCAACCTACGAGCAGTACTTC | CASSEVFWASGATYEQYF
TRBJ1-1 | TRBV20-1 | . | medium-sized | TGCAGTGCTGGCAATATTGAAGCTTTCTTT | CSAGNIEAFF
TRBJ2-7 | TRBV27 | TRBD2 | . | TGTGCCAGCAGACTAGGTACTAGCGAACCCTACGAGCAGTACTTC | CASRLGTSEPYEQYF
TRBJ1-1 | TRBV11-2 | TRBD1 | once | TGTGCCAGCAGCTTAAGGGGCTTGAGACAGGGGGCAGGGGCTTTCTTT | CASSLRGLRQGAGAFF
TRBJ2-7 | TRBV5-4 | TRBD1 | . | TGTGCCAGCAGCTTTGACAGGGGCCTTTCCTACGAGCAGTACTTC | CASSFDRGLSYEQYF
TRBJ2-2 | TRBV27 | TRBD1 | . | TGTGCCAGCAGTTTACAGGGGGCGCCACGCGGGGAGCTGTTTTTT | CASSLQGAPRGELFF
TRBJ1-2 | TRBV13 | . | . | TGTGCCAGCAGCCTCGACAGAAACTATGGCTACACCTTC | CASSLDRNYGYTF
TRBJ1-4 | TRBV5-4 | . | . | TGTGCCAGCAGCTCGGACGGGGGGAGGGCTGAAAAACTGTTTTTT | CASSSDGGRAEKLFF
TRBJ2-1 | TRBV27 | . | . | TGTGCCAGCAGTTTGGGGACTGGGACTTCCTACAATGAGCAGTTCTTC | CASSLGTGTSYNEQFF
TRBJ1-6 | TRBV7-9 | . | once | TGTGCCAGCAGCCGGGACAACTTTTCACCCCTCCACTTT | CASSRDNFSPLHF
TRBJ2-5 | TRBV5-1 | . | few | TGCGCCAGCAGCTTGGTGGGGGGTCGGGAGACCCAGTACTTC | CASSLVGGRETQYF
TRBJ1-4 | TRBV13 | TRBD1 | . | TGTGCCAGCAGCCAAGACAGGGGTCAACTGTTTTTT | CASSQDRGQLFF
TRBJ1-3 | TRBV19 | . | . | TGTGCCAGTAGTCTTCGGACACGTTTGAGCTCTGGAAACACCATATATTTT | CASSLRTRLSSGNTIYF
TRBJ2-2 | TRBV30 | TRBD2 | once | TGTGCCTGGACATCTAGCGGGAACACCGGGGAGCTGTTTTTT | CAWTSSGNTGELFF
TRBJ1-4 | TRBV28 | . | . | TGTGCCAGCAGCCCGGTTTCAACTAATGAAAAACTGTTTTTT | CASSPVSTNEKLFF
TRBJ1-5 | TRBV27 | . | few | TGTGCCAGCAGCGAGGGGGGGGCCGGACAGCCCCAGCATTTT | CASSEGGAGQPQHF
TRBJ1-4 | TRBV18 | TRBD1 | . | TGTGCCAGCTCAAGACAGGGCAGTGGAGAAAAACTGTTTTTT | CASSRQGSGEKLFF
TRBJ1-2 | TRBV7-9 | . | few | TGTGCCAGCAGCTTATTCCGGGGGAATTACTATGGCTACACCTTC | CASSLFRGNYYGYTF
TRBJ1-1 | TRBV2 | . | few | TGTGCCACCACCGCGGGACTTAGGAACACTGAAGCTTTCTTT | CATTAGLRNTEAFF
TRBJ2-7 | TRBV9 | TRBD2 | . | TGTGCCAGCAGCCCCGGACTAGTTTCCTACGAGCAGTACTTC | CASSPGLVSYEQYF
TRBJ1-4 | TRBV27 | TRBD1 | . | TGTGCCAGCAGTTTATCGAGGAGACAGGGTCAATTCCCTGGGAAACTGTTTTTT | CASSLSRRQGQFPGKLFF
TRBJ2-3 | TRBV7-9 | . | few | TGTGCCAGCAGCTTAGGGCTAGCTAGCACAGATACGCAGTATTTT | CASSLGLASTDTQYF
TRBJ1-1 | TRBV28 | . | few | TGTGCCAGCAGTACGCGGTGGGCTTTCTTT | CASSTRWAFF
TRBJ2-2 | TRBV25-1 | . | . | TGTGCCAGCACCGCCCCGGGGTTCACCGGGGAGCTGTTTTTT | CASTAPGFTGELFF
TRBJ1-5 | TRBV28 | . | . | TGTGCCAGCAGTTCCTGGGGGCCGGGCAATCAGCCCCAGCATTTT | CASSSWGPGNQPQHF
TRBJ2-5 | TRBV2 | TRBD2 | . | TGTGCCAGCAGTGGGAGGACTAGCGGGAGGGCCTTGGAGACCCAGTACTTC | CASSGRTSGRALETQYF
TRBJ2-2 | TRBV5-1 | . | . | TGCGCCAGCAGCCGCGATCAGGGCACCGGGGAGCTGTTTTTT | CASSRDQGTGELFF
TRBJ2-2 | TRBV30 | . | . | TGTGCCTGGACATTAGACACCGGGGAGCTGTTTTTT | CAWTLDTGELFF
TRBJ2-5 | TRBV6-5 | . | once | TGTGCCAGCAGTTCCTCGACAGCAGAGTACTTC | CASSSSTAEYF
TRBJ2-3 | TRBV7-3 | TRBD1 | . | TGTGCCAGCAGCGCTACAGGGGCAGATACGCAGTATTTT | CASSATGADTQYF
TRBJ2-3 | TRBV7-2 | TRBD2 | . | TGTGCCAGCAGCCCGGGACTAGCGGGGGGGCCCATCACAGATACGCAGTATTTT | CASSPGLAGGPITDTQYF
TRBJ2-7 | TRBV6-6 | TRBD2 | once | TGTGCCAGCAGTTACAGCGGGGGTGGGTACGAGCAGTACTTC | CASSYSGGGYEQYF
TRBJ1-2 | TRBV7-2 | TRBD1 | . | TGTGCCAGCAGCTTGAGACAGGGGGCGCATGGCTACACCTTC | CASSLRQGAHGYTF
TRBJ1-6 | TRBV10-3 | TRBD1 | . | TGTGCCATCAGTGAGACCAGGGGGGATTCACCCCTCCACTTT | CAISETRGDSPLHF
TRBJ2-5 | TRBV5-1 | TRBD2 | . | TGCGCCAGCATGACTAGCGGGGAAGAGACCCAGTACTTC | CASMTSGEETQYF
TRBJ2-7 | TRBV5-5 | . | . | TGTGCCAGCAGCGGGGAACGGGGAGCCCACTACGAGCAGTACTTC | CASSGERGAHYEQYF
TRBJ2-1 | TRBV5-1 | . | few | TGCGCCAGCAGCTTAAAACCCCAGGGGTTGAATGAGCAGTTCTTC | CASSLKPQGLNEQFF
TRBJ1-2 | TRBV6-1 | . | few | TGTGCCATCAGTGAGGACAGCGCTAACTATGGCTACACCTTC | CAISEDSANYGYTF
TRBJ1-1 | TRBV6-1 | . | few | TGTGCCGCTATCCGGGACACATCAAACACTGAAGCTTTCTTT | CAAIRDTSNTEAFF
TRBJ1-1 | TRBV6-1 | . | once | TGTGCCAGCACCGCGGCACGGATGAACACTGAAGCTTTCTTT | CASTAARMNTEAFF
TRBJ1-2 | TRBV6-5 | TRBD1 | . | TGTGCCAGCAGGGCGAACAGGGGACTCTATGGCTACACCTTC | CASRANRGLYGYTF
TRBJ2-5 | TRBV9 | TRBD2 | . | TGTGCCAGCAGCGCGGGAGGGCCCTCGAACCAAGAGACCCAGTACTTC | CASSAGGPSNQETQYF
TRBJ2-1 | TRBV5-1 | TRBD2 | . | TGCGCCAGCAGCTTGGTGGGTGCGGGGGGGGAGCAGTTCTTC | CASSLVGAGGEQFF
TRBJ1-6 | TRBV9 | . | . | TGTGCCAGCAGCGAACAGGGTAGCTATAATTCACCCCTCCACTTT | CASSEQGSYNSPLHF
TRBJ2-1 | TRBV14 | . | . | TGTGCCAGCAGCAGGCGGGACCACTGGGTTCAGGAGCAGTTCTTC | CASSRRDHWVQEQFF
TRBJ2-7 | TRBV5-1 | TRBD1 | few | TGCGCCAGCAGCGGGCGCGGGACAGGGGTCCACGAGCAGTACTTC | CASSGRGTGVHEQYF
TRBJ2-7 | TRBV2 | . | . | TGTGCCAGTAACACCGGGTTCTCCTACGAGCAGTACTTC | CASNTGFSYEQYF
TRBJ2-2 | TRBV7-8 | . | . | TGTGCCAGCTCTATACCTAGAACTCAGGGGGAGCTGTTTTTT | CASSIPRTQGELFF
TRBJ2-2 | TRBV30 | . | once | TGTGCCTGGAATCGGGGTTCCTACACCGGGGAGCTGTTTTTT | CAWNRGSYTGELFF
TRBJ1-2 | TRBV7-9 | . | . | TGTGCCAGCAGCTTCTCGGACAGCATTAACTATGGCTACACCTTC | CASSFSDSINYGYTF
TRBJ1-2 | TRBV18 | . | . | TGTGCCAGCTCAATCGGGGACTATGGCTACACCTTC | CASSIGDYGYTF
TRBJ1-2 | TRBV9 | TRBD1 | . | TGTGCCAGCAGCGGGGGACAGTGGAGTTATCTCTATGGCTACACCTTC | CASSGGQWSYLYGYTF
TRBJ2-1 | TRBV28 | TRBD1 | . | TGTGCCAGCTGGGGACAGGCCTACAATGAGCAGTTCTTC | CASWGQAYNEQFF
TRBJ2-1 | TRBV10-3 | TRBD2 | . | TGTGCCATCAGTGCGACTAGCGGGGGCAATGAGCAGTTCTTC | CAISATSGGNEQFF